One sample yielded the 27 T cell receptor beta chains listed below, sequenced in a study of cytomegalovirus exposure and HLA in healthy donors. Measured with immunoSEQ multiplex PCR; TCRdb has only the in-frame clones, and not every one. The sample records roughly 65,000 clones, just under 95% being singletons. Sequencing was performed on PBMCs. Receptors were obtained from a man aged 18 to 29 in good health and CMV-seropositive.

The chain carries TRBV5-8 and TRBJ1-1; D remains ambiguous. There are 12 residues in the CDR3. V was cut by 3 bases and J by 7 bases, with 10 bases left in between. Germline V gene data show CDR1 as SGHTS and CDR2 as YDEGEE. Written as DNA, the CDR3 is TGTGCCAGCAGCTCCAGACTTGATGAAGCTTTCTTT. It translates to CASSSRLDEAFF.

The gene calls are TRBV4-1 and TRBJ2-7; 9 bases match TRBD1. V trimming: 1 base; J trimming: 1 base; junction bases outside the gene matches: 8. CDR3 size: 17 residues. Germline CDR1 MGHRA, CDR2 YSYEKL. For the CDR3, the DNA is TGCGCCAGCAGCCAAGTCCTTCCGGGACAGGGATCCTACGAGCAGTACTTC. This gives the protein CASSQVLPGQGSYEQYF.

The gene calls are TRBV21-1 and TRBJ2-7; TRBD2, the table's D call, lacks a check against the DNA. TRBV21-1 corresponds to a pseudogene. CDR3 size: 15 residues. The CDR3 loop is CASTPGSSGRYEQYF. The CDR3 DNA is TGTGCCAGCACCCCGGGGTCCAGCGGGAGATACGAGCAGTACTTC.

The V and J genes are TRBV6-1 and TRBJ2-3; D remains ambiguous. The CDR3 extends over 15 amino acids. V was clipped by 6 bases and J by 2 bases, with 15 bases between them. Per the germline V gene, CDR1 is MNHNS and CDR2 is SASEGT. CDR3 DNA: TGTGCCAGCAGGGCCGCGGTGATTGACACAGATACGCAGTATTTT. Amino acid sequence: CASRAAVIDTDTQYF.

The CDR3 nucleotides are TGCACCAGCAGCCAAGAAAGGATGAGCGGACTCTTCACAGATACGCAGTATTTT. It yields the protein CTSSQERMSGLFTDTQYF. V is TRBV1 and J is TRBJ2-3; the table's D gene call, TRBD2, was not cross checked with the DNA. TRBV1 is listed as a pseudogene. This CDR3 spans 18 amino acids.

This chain joins TRBV9 and TRBJ2-7; TRBD2 matches at 7 bases. The V segment lost 3 bases and the J segment 1 base; nucleotides outside the gene matches: 13. There are 17 residues in the CDR3. CDR1 and CDR2 from the germline V gene are SGDLS and YYNGEE. The DNA for the CDR3 is TGTGCCAGCAGCGCCGCGACTAGCCCCAGAGGTTCCTACGAGCAGTACTTC. Translating it yields CASSAATSPRGSYEQYF.

This rearrangement joins TRBV19 to TRBJ1-4; 10 nucleotides match TRBD1. The CDR3 sequence is 15 residues long. J gave up 6 bases and V 4 bases, and 5 bases lay outside the gene matches. In germline, CDR1 is LNHDA, CDR2 SQIVND (reference sequence). CDR3 region: CASSTGTGADEKLFF. For the CDR3, the DNA is TGTGCCAGTAGTACCGGGACAGGGGCAGATGAAAAACTGTTTTTT.

The CDR3 spells CSIAKEYGYTF. CDR3 in DNA: TGCAGCATCGCAAAAGAGTATGGCTACACCTTC. The chain joins TRBV29-1 to TRBJ1-2; no firm D call. The V end lost 8 bases, the J end lost 5 bases, and 12 bases lay between the germline ends. CDR3 length: 11 residues. The germline V gene has CDR1 SQVTM and CDR2 ANQGSEA.

DNA for the CDR3: TGTGCCAGCAGTTTGGGGGGAGGTGGTAATGAAAAACTGTTTTTT. Translating gives CASSLGGGGNEKLFF. The chain links TRBV28 to TRBJ1-4; the D gene is possibly TRBD1 (5 bases). The CDR3 spans 15 residues. Germline V gene data show CDR1 as MDHEN and CDR2 as SYDVKM. V was shortened by 3 bases and J by 4 bases, with 12 bases between the two germline ends.

The chain carries TRBV27 and TRBJ1-2; TRBD1 matches 8 bases. Germline CDR1 MNHEY, CDR2 SMNVEV (reference sequence). This CDR3 region has 13 residues. With 4 bases clipped from V and 7 bases from J, the junction kept 5 bases outside the gene matches. DNA for the CDR3: TGTGCCAGCAGTTCGCCAGGGGGCTCTGGCTACACCTTC. Amino acids: CASSSPGGSGYTF.

This sequence joins TRBV6-5 and TRBJ2-1, with TRBD2 matching over 13 bases. Germline CDR1 reads MNHEY; CDR2 reads SVGAGI. The CDR3 sequence is 14 residues long. V lost 2 bases, J lost 12 bases, and 4 bases stayed unmatched. CDR3 sequence reads: CASSYTSGRARQFF. The CDR3 bases are TGTGCCAGCAGTTACACTAGCGGGAGGGCCCGGCAGTTCTTC.

The chain combines TRBV19 with TRBJ2-1; D may be TRBD2 (6 bases). CDR1 and CDR2 from the germline V gene are LNHDA and SQIVND (reference sequence). The CDR3 consists of 15 residues. V dropped 3 bases and J dropped 7 bases, with 16 bases sitting between them. The CDR3 region has the DNA TGTGCCAGTAGTATTCGACTAGGGCCAAATAATGAGCAGTTCTTC. As protein: CASSIRLGPNNEQFF. Filled out from reference TRBV19 and TRBJ2-1, the complete variable domain reads DGGITQSPKYLFRKEGQNVTLSCEQNLNHDAMYWYRQDPGQGLRLIYYSQIVNDFQKGDIAEGYSVSREKKESFPLTVTSAQKNPTAFYLCASSIRLGPNNEQFFGPGTRLTVL.

The chain carries TRBV27 and TRBJ2-1; D call uncertain. V dropped 3 bases and J dropped 0 bases, with 9 bases sitting between them. CDR1 and CDR2 from the germline V gene are MNHEY and SMNVEV (reference sequence). The CDR3 has 15 amino acids. The CDR3, as DNA: TGTGCCAGCAGTTTGTCCCCTAGCTCCTACAATGAGCAGTTCTTC. Translated: CASSLSPSSYNEQFF.

A note on this clone: Germline and junction disagree at one end, which may indicate a read error. V is TRBV7-7 and J is TRBJ2-5; 11 positions agree with TRBD2. The CDR3 sequence is 14 residues long. Germline CDR1 SSHAT, CDR2 FNYEAQ (reference sequence). The CDR3 region has the DNA TGTGCTAGCAGCTTTAGCGGGGGGGCAAAGACCCAGTACTTC. The encoded protein is CASSFSGGAKTQYF.

This clone came up once. The genes are TRBV28 and TRBJ2-7; TRBD1 agrees at 8 bases. The CDR3 spans 14 residues. Germline V gene sequence: CDR1 MDHEN, CDR2 SYDVKM. V lost 5 bases, J lost 6 bases, and 9 bases stayed unmatched. The CDR3 coding sequence is TGTGCCAGCAGTGGACAGGGATTTAAGATCGAGCAGTACTTC. It codes for CASSGQGFKIEQYF.

This clone occurred once. The chain is built from TRBV19 and TRBJ1-6, with D uncertain. This CDR3 region has 17 residues. Trimming pared 4 bases from V and 9 bases from J, leaving 22 bases between. In germline, CDR1 is LNHDA, CDR2 SQIVND (reference sequence). The CDR3 coding sequence is TGTGCCAGTAGTAGCCGGGGAGGTGGGGTCGTGAGTTCACCCCTCCACTTT. It codes for CASSSRGGGVVSSPLHF. Full variable domain (rest looked up from reference TRBV19 and TRBJ1-6): DGGITQSPKYLFRKEGQNVTLSCEQNLNHDAMYWYRQDPGQGLRLIYYSQIVNDFQKGDIAEGYSVSREKKESFPLTVTSAQKNPTAFYLCASSSRGGGVVSSPLHFGNGTRLTVT.

The DNA of the CDR3 is TGCGCCAGCAGCCAAGATCCTACAGAAACTAGCGCCTACGAGCAGTACTTC. This encodes CASSQDPTETSAYEQYF. V is TRBV4-1 and J is TRBJ2-7; TRBD2 matches at 7 bases. CDR3 size: 17 residues. V lost 0 bases, J lost 2 bases, and 10 bases stayed unmatched. Germline CDR1 and CDR2: MGHRA and YSYEKL.

CDR3 in DNA: TGCGCCAGCAGCCAGCGGGAGGGCAATGAGCAGTTCTTC. Translated: CASSQREGNEQFF. The chain employs TRBV5-1 and TRBJ2-1, with 10 bases that match TRBD2. From germline, CDR1 is SGHRS and CDR2 YFSETQ. The trim removed 4 bases at V and 6 bases at J, leaving 1 base unmatched. This CDR3 is 13 amino acids long.

This clone was counted between two and nine times. The chain couples TRBV19 to TRBJ1-6; 8 bases align to TRBD1. Germline lookup yields CDR1 LNHDA and CDR2 SQIVND (reference sequence). Trimming removed 5 bases from V and 8 bases from J; junction bases left unmatched: 2. The CDR3 consists of 13 residues. The CDR3 here is CASSETGDSPLHF. The CDR3 region has the DNA TGTGCCAGTAGTGAGACAGGGGATTCACCCCTCCACTTT.

This rearrangement joins TRBV14 to TRBJ1-2; TRBD1 might be the D (6 bases). This CDR3 contains 14 residues. In germline, CDR1 is SGHDN, CDR2 FVKESK. Between the trimmed V and J ends, which lost 0 bases and 3 bases, there was a span of 8 bases. This CDR3 reads CASSQETGHYGYTF. DNA for the CDR3: TGTGCCAGCAGCCAAGAAACAGGGCACTATGGCTACACCTTC.

V and J are TRBV10-3 and TRBJ2-7, with TRBD1 matching over 11 bases. V shed 4 bases and J 4 bases; nucleotides not matched to a gene: 6. CDR3 length: 15 residues. Looked up from germline, CDR1 is ENHRY and CDR2 is SYGVKD. This CDR3 reads CAISAAGTGGYEQYF. CDR3 coding DNA: TGTGCCATCAGTGCCGCCGGGACAGGGGGGTACGAGCAGTACTTC.

In its sample, this clone was seen once. The rearrangement links TRBV9 to TRBJ2-4; possibly TRBD1 for D (5 bases). The length of the CDR3 is 15 residues. V gave up 4 bases and J gave up 7 bases, with 18 bases separating them. From germline, CDR1 is SGDLS and CDR2 YYNGEE. The CDR3 region has the DNA TGTGCCAGCAGCCTTGCCTGGGGCCAAGGGAACATTCAGTACTTC. Translated: CASSLAWGQGNIQYF.

There are a few counts of this clone. V gene TRBV6-6 combines with J gene TRBJ1-1; TRBD1 matches 8 bases. CDR1 and CDR2 (germline): MNHNY, SVGAGI (reference sequence). Unmatched junction bases numbered 9, after V lost 6 bases and J lost 6 bases. The CDR3 sequence is 14 residues long. In DNA, the CDR3 is TGTGCCAGCAGCCACGGACAGGGCGTAGCTGAAGCTTTCTTT. This gives the protein CASSHGQGVAEAFF.

This CDR3 reads CASRSGSLRYEQYF. In nucleotides, the CDR3 is TGTGCCAGCAGATCCGGGAGCTTAAGGTACGAGCAGTACTTC. The chain employs TRBV6-6 and TRBJ2-7, with D perhaps matching TRBD2 (6 bases). The CDR3 runs to 14 residues. The germline CDR1 and CDR2 sequences are MNHNY and SVGAGI (reference sequence). Trimming stripped 6 bases from V and 4 bases from J, with 16 bases between.

J is TRBJ1-1 and V is TRBV28, with a tentative D call TRBD1 (5 bases). CDR1 and CDR2 (germline): MDHEN, SYDVKM. This CDR3 has 15 residues. V gave up 6 bases and J gave up 1 base, with 15 bases separating them. This chain's CDR3 is CASSLPAGQNTEAFF. CDR3 bases: TGTGCCAGCAGCCTCCCCGCGGGGCAGAACACTGAAGCTTTCTTT. The entire variable domain, with the rest obtained from reference TRBV28 and TRBJ1-1, is as follows: DVKVTQSSRYLVKRTGEKVFLECVQDMDHENMFWYRQDPGLGLRLIYFSYDVKMKEKGDIPEGYSVSREKKERFSLILESASTNQTSMYLCASSLPAGQNTEAFFGQGTRLTVV.

J is TRBJ2-5 and V is TRBV7-9; TRBD2 matches 8 bases. V dropped 6 bases and J dropped 4; count of bases not matched to a gene: 7. The V gene's germline CDR1 is SEHNR and CDR2 FQNEAQ (reference sequence). CDR3 length equals 14 residues. Here the CDR3 DNA reads TGTGCCAGCAGTTCGGGAGGGAATTTAGAGACCCAGTACTTC. This sequence encodes CASSSGGNLETQYF.

The gene calls are TRBV10-3 and TRBJ1-5, with no clear D. CDR1 ENHRY and CDR2 SYGVKD come from the germline V gene. V was trimmed by 8 bases and J by 0 bases, leaving 8 bases between them. The CDR3 loop spans 13 amino acids. CDR3 bases: TGTGCCATCGGGAGGCGTAGCAATCAGCCCCAGCATTTT. Translated: CAIGRRSNQPQHF.